These 3 T cell receptor beta chains were all obtained from the same sample, sequenced in a study of T cell responses to AZD1222 COVID-19 vaccine. Clones were read by immunoSEQ multiplex PCR, and TCRdb kept only the in-frame ones, dropping some. The sample records approximately 150,000 clones, 70% to 90% being singletons. The sequenced sample was peripheral blood, obtained 28 days after the second dose of the MenACWY control vaccine. These receptors were obtained from an adult who received the MenACWY meningococcal vaccine as a control.

Here the CDR3 reads CASSQEQSGISNQPQHF. The CDR3 DNA is TGCGCCAGCAGCCAAGAACAATCGGGTATTAGCAATCAGCCCCAGCATTTT. The chain joins TRBV4-1 to TRBJ1-5; no firm D call. Germline V CDR1 and CDR2: MGHRA, YSYEKL. Trimming cost V 0 bases and J 0 bases, with 12 bases left between them. This CDR3 comprises 17 residues.

V usage is TRBV19 and J usage is TRBJ1-1; 7 bases match TRBD1. Germline CDR1 reads LNHDA; CDR2 reads SQIVND (reference sequence). This CDR3 has 13 residues. Trimming at V came to 2 bases and at J to 9 bases, leaving 6 bases not matched to a gene. CDR3 protein: CASSISGQTQAFF. The CDR3 bases are TGTGCCAGTAGTATATCGGGACAGACCCAAGCTTTCTTT.

The V and J genes are TRBV5-1 and TRBJ1-2; the D is unclear. Germline loops: CDR1 SGHRS, CDR2 YFSETQ. The ends were cut back, 0 bases at V and 5 bases at J, with 5 bases in the middle. The CDR3 is 12 amino acids. CDR3: CASSLDGYGYTF. The CDR3 region has the DNA TGCGCCAGCAGCTTGGACGGATATGGCTACACCTTC.